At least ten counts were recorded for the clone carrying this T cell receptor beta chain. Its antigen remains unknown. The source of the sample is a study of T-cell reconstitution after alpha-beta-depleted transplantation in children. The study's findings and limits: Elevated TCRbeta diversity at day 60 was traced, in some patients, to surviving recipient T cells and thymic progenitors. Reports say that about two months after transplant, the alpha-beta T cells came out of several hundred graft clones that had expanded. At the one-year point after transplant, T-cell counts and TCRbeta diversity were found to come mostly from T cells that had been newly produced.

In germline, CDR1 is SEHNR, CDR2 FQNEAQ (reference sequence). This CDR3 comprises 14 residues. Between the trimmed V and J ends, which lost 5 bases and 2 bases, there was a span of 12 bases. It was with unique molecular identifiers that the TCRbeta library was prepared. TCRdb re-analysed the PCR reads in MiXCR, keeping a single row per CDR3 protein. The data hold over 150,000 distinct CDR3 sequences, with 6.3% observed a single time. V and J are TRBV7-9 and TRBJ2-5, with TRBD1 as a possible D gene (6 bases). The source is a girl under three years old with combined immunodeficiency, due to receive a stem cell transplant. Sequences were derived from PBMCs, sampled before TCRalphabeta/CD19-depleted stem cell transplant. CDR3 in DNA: TGTGCCAGCAGCCTCCGGGACAAACAAGAGACCCAGTACTTC. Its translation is CASSLRDKQETQYF.